Described below is a single T cell receptor beta chain sequence and its context. The data belong to a study of blood T cell repertoires in COVID-19. This CDR3 has 12 amino acids. Trimming took off 7 bases at V and 9 bases at J, with 19 bases between the two ends. Germline V gives CDR1 SQVTM, CDR2 ANQGSEA. In the authors' methods: Estimated nucleated cell counts came from reference gene primer amplification. Sequencing used immunoSEQ multiplex PCR; TCRdb keeps in-frame clones, though not all of them. That table is the source of V, J and clone size, and D and trimming were worked out from the DNA. Here the sample spans approximately 56,000 clones, 81% being singletons.

J is TRBJ2-7 and V is TRBV29-1, with D perhaps TRBD2 (5 bases). The receptor was derived from a woman of 80 years or more with COVID-19, enrolled during active disease. Sequencing input: peripheral blood. The chain's CDR3 is CSGTLSGERQYF. Written as DNA, the CDR3 is TGCAGCGGGACTCTTTCCGGGGAGAGGCAGTACTTC.